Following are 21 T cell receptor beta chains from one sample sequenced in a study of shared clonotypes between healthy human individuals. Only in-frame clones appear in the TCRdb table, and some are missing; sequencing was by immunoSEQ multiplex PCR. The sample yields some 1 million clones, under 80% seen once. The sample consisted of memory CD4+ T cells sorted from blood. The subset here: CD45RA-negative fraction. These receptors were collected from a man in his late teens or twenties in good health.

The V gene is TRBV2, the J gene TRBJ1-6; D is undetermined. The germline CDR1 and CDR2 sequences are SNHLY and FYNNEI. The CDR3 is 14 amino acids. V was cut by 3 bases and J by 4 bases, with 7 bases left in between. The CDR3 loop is CASSDSLYNSPLHF. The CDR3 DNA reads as TGTGCCAGCAGTGACAGTCTTTATAATTCACCCCTCCACTTT.

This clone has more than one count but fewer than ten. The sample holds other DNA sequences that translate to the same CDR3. CDR3 residues: CASRLGSGNTIYF. CDR3 nucleotides: TGTGCCAGCCGACTTGGCTCTGGAAACACCATATATTTT. The chain links TRBV25-1 to TRBJ1-3, with D uncertain. CDR1 MGHDK and CDR2 SYGVNS come from the germline V gene. V lost 8 bases and J 0 bases, leaving 8 bases between the germline ends. The CDR3 extends over 13 amino acids.

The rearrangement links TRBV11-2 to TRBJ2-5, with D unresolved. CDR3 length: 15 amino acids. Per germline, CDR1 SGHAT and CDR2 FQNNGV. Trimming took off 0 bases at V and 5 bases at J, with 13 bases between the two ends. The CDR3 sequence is CASSLEGIRPETQYF. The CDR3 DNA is TGTGCCAGCAGCTTAGAGGGTATCCGTCCGGAGACCCAGTACTTC.

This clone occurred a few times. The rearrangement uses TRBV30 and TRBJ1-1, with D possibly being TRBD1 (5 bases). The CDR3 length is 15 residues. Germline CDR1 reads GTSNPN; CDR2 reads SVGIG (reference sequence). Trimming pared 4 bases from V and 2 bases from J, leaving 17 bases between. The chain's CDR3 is CAWTLRGGSNTEAFF. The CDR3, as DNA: TGTGCCTGGACCCTAAGGGGAGGATCCAACACTGAAGCTTTCTTT.

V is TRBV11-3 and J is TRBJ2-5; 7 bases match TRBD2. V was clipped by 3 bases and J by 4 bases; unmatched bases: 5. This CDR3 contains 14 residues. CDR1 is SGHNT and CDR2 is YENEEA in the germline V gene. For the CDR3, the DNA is TGTGCCAGCAGCTTCTGGGTAGCGGGAGAGACCCAGTACTTC. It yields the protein CASSFWVAGETQYF.

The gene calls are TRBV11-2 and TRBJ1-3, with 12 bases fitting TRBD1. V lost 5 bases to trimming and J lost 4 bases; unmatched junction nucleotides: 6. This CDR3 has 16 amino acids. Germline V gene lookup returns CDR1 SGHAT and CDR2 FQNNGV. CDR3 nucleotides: TGTGCCAGCAGCCGGGACAGGGGGCGACTAGGAAACACCATATATTTT. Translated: CASSRDRGRLGNTIYF.

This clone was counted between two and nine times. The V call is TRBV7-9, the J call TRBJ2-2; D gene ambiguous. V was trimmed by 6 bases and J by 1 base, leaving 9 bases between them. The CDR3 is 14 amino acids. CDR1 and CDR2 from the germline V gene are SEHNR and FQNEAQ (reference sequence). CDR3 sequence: CASRGSENTGELFF. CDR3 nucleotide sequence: TGTGCCAGCAGGGGGTCGGAGAACACCGGGGAGCTGTTTTTT.

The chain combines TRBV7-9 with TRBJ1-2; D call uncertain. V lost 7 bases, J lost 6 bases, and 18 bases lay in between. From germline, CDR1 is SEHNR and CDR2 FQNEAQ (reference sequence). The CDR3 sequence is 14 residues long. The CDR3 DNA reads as TGTGCCAGCACCCGCGGGAAGGGCTGGCATGGCTACACCTTC. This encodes CASTRGKGWHGYTF.

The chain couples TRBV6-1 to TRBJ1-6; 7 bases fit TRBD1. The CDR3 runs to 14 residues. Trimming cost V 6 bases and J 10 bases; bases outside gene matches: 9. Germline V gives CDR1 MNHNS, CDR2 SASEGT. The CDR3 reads CASSAGTARSPLHF. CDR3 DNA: TGTGCCAGCAGCGCCGGGACAGCACGGTCACCCCTCCACTTT.

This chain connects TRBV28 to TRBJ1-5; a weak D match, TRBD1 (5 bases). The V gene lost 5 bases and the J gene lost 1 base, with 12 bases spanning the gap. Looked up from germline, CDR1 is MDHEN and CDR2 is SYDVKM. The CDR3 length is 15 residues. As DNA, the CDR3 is TGTGCCAGCAGTCCCCCCTCAGGGAGCAATCAGCCCCAGCATTTT. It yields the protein CASSPPSGSNQPQHF.

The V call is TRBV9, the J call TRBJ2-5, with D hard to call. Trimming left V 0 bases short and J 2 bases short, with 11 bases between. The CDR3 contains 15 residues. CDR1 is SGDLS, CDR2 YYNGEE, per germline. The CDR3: CASSVVGSVQETQYF. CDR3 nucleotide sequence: TGTGCCAGCAGCGTAGTTGGCAGCGTACAAGAGACCCAGTACTTC. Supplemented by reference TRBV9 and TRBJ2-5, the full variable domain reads DSGVTQTPKHLITATGQRVTLRCSPRSGDLSVYWYQQSLDQGLQFLIQYYNGEERAKGNILERFSAQQFPDLHSELNLSSLELGDSALYFCASSVVGSVQETQYFGPGTRLLVL.

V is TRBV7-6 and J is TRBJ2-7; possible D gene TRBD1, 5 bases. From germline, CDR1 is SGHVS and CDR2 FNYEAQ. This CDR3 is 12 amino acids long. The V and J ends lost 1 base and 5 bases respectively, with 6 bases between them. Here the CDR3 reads CASSLGRDEQYF. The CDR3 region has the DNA TGTGCCAGCAGCTTAGGCAGGGACGAGCAGTACTTC.

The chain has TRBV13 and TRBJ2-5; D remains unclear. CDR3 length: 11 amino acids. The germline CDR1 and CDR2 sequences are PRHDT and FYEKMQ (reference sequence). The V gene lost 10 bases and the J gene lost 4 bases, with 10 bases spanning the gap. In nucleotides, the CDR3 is TGTGCCACCGAAGACGGAGAGACCCAGTACTTC. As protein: CATEDGETQYF.

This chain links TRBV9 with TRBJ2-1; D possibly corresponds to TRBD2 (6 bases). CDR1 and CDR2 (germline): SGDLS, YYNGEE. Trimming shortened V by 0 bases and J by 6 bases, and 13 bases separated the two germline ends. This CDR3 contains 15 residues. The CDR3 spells CASSVGQAGSNEQFF. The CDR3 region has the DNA TGTGCCAGCAGCGTAGGCCAGGCGGGGTCCAATGAGCAGTTCTTC.

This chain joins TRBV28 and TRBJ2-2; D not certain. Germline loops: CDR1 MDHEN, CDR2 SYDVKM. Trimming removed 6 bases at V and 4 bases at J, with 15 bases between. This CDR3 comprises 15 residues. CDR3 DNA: TGTGCCAGCAGAGAGCAAGGGCATAGCACCGGGGAGCTGTTTTTT. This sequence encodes CASREQGHSTGELFF.

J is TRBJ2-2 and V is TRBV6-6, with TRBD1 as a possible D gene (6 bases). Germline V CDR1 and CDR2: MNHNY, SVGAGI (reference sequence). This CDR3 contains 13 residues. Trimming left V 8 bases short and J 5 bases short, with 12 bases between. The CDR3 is CASGQKGTGELFF. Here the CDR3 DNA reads TGTGCCAGCGGACAGAAAGGGACCGGGGAGCTGTTTTTT.

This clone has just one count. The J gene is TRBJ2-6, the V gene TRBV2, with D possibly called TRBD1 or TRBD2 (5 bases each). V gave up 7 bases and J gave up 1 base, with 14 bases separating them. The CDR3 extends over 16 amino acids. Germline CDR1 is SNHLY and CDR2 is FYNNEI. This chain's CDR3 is CASIGAVGSGANVLTF. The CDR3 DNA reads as TGTGCCAGCATCGGGGCAGTAGGATCTGGGGCCAACGTCCTGACTTTC. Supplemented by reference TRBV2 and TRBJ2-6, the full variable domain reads EPEVTQTPSHQVTQMGQEVILRCVPISNHLYFYWYRQILGQKVEFLVSFYNNEISEKSEIFDDQFSVERPDGSNFTLKIRSTKLEDSAMYFCASIGAVGSGANVLTFGAGSRLTVL.

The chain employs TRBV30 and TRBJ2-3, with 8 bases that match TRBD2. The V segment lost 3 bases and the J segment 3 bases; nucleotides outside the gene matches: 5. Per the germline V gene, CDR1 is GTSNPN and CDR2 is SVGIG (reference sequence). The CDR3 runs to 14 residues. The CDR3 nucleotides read TGTGCCTGGAGCGACGGGGGGGGTACAGATACGCAGTATTTT. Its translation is CAWSDGGGTDTQYF.

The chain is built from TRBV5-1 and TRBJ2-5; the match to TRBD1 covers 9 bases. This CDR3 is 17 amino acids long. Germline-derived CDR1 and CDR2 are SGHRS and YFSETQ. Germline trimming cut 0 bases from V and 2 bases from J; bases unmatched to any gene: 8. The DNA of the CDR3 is TGCGCCAGCAGCTTGGCCGGGACAGGGTCGGCGCAAGAGACCCAGTACTTC. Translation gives CASSLAGTGSAQETQYF.

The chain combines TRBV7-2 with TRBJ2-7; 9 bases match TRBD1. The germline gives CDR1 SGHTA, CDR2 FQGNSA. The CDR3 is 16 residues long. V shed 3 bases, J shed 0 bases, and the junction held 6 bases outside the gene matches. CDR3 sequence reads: CASSLGTGRSSYEQYF. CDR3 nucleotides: TGTGCCAGCAGCTTGGGGACAGGGCGGAGCTCCTACGAGCAGTACTTC.

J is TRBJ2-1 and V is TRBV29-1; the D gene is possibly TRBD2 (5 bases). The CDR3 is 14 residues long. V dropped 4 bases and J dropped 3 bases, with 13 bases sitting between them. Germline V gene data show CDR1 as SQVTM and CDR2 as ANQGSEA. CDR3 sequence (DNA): TGCAGCGTTGTGGTCCAGCGGAGCTACAATGAGCAGTTCTTC. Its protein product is CSVVVQRSYNEQFF.